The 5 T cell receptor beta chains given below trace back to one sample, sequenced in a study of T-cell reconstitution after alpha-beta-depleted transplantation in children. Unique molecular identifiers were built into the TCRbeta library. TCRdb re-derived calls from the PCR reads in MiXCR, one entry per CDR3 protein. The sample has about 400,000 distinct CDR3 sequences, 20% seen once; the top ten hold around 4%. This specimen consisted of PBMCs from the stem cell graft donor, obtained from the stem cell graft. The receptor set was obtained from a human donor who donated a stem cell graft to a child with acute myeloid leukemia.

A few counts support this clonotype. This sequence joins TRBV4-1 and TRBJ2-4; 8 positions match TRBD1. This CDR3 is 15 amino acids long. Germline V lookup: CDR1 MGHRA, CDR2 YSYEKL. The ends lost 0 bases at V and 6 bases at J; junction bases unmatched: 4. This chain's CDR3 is CASSQDRGRGNIQYF. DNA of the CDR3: TGCGCCAGCAGCCAAGACAGGGGGCGCGGAAACATTCAGTACTTC.

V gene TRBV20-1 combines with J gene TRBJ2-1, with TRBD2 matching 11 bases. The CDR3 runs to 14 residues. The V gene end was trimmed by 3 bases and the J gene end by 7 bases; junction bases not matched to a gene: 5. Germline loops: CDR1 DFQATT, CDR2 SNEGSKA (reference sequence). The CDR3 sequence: CSARASGRRNEQFF. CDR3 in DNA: TGCAGTGCTAGGGCTAGCGGGAGGCGGAATGAGCAGTTCTTC.

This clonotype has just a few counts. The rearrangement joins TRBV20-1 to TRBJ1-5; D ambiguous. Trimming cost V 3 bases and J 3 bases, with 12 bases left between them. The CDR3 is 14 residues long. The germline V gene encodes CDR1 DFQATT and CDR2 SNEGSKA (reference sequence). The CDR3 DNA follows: TGCAGTGCTAGCTCTGGGATCATCAATCAGCCCCAGCATTTT. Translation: CSASSGIINQPQHF.

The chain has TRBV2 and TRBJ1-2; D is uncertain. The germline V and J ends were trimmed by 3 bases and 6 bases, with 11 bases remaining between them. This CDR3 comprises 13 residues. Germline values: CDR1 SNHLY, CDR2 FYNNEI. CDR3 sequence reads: CASSEGQAHGYTF. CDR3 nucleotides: TGTGCCAGCAGTGAGGGCCAGGCCCATGGCTACACCTTC.

The CDR3 reads CASGTVGTGELFF. The DNA of the CDR3 is TGTGCTAGTGGAACGGTGGGCACCGGGGAGCTGTTTTTT. The rearrangement uses TRBV12-5 and TRBJ2-2, with D hard to call. Trimming pared 6 bases from V and 4 bases from J, leaving 9 bases between. CDR1 and CDR2 (germline): LGHNT, FRNRAP. The CDR3 extends over 13 amino acids.